This T cell receptor beta chain is from a study of blood T cells in healthy people across ages (dated by TCRdb to between 2014 and 2017). About the full investigation: In model experiments, template switching captured about one uniquely barcoded TCR beta cDNA molecule for every two T cells. The donors were split into four age groups: young (average 16 years), middle-aged (about 40), aged (62) and long-lived (82). For two donors (one aged 18 to 29 and one aged 80 or older), the study analyzed two additional independent replicas of 1 million unique cDNA reads from the same blood draw. Using deep sequencing normalized with unique cDNA molecular identifiers, the study measured how TCR beta repertoire diversity changes with age.

On this clonotype: Its target antigen remains unknown. No clone much larger than this one lies a single base away; base qualities are absent.

Overall study results and their limits: The CMV infection status of donors was not known, potentially confounding age-related changes in expanded clonotypes. As age increased, observed TCR beta diversity per million T cells dropped in a roughly linear way, and a significant reduction was already evident by age 40. Compared with the aged group, the long-lived group had more naive CD4+ T cells, fewer expanded clones and increased TCR diversity, a pattern suggesting age selection. Total diversity estimates from one million sequenced T cells were considered lower bounds and underestimates. Conclusive comparison of naive and antigen-experienced compartments was prevented by the profiling of bulk unsorted PBMCs. There was a strong correlation between observed TCR beta diversity and the percentage of naive T cells measured by flow cytometry.

The library was obtained by 5' RACE. The data were produced on an Illumina HiSeq 2500. A second PCR of about 6 to 12 cycles was run with a J-beta primer mix and a sample-barcoded 5' primer. A unique molecular identifier was introduced onto each TCR beta cDNA molecule by a template-switch 5' adaptor carrying 12 random nucleotides. At least 3 million CDR3-containing paired-end reads were obtained from each sample. All of the RNA was converted into first-strand cDNA using the Mint cDNA synthesis kit, with a TRBC-specific oligonucleotide serving as the primer. Following uracil-DNA glycosylase treatment, all cDNA underwent a first 18-cycle PCR with the universal primers M1SS and BC2_uni_R. On the authors' methods: Normalization of each sample was performed by random selection of 1 million high-quality reads, each carrying a distinct molecular identifier. Instead of being binned into consensus sequences, reads that shared molecular identifiers were thrown out. CDR3 identification, clonotype clustering and error correction used MiTCR with a Q25 quality threshold and the strictest error-elimination algorithm. Lower-bound total TCR beta diversity was estimated with a nonparametric unseen species model using Euler transformation. Using fastp trimming at Q25 and MiXCR clonotype assembly, TCRdb reanalyzed the public sequencing data and kept in-frame beta chains. Duplicate CDR3 protein sequences are folded into a single record with the most common DNA and genes. The V and J calls reflect TCRdb's pipeline rather than the authors' work. The sample yields 750,000 to 950,000 distinct CDR3 sequences; 25% to 30% were counted once. The ten largest make up under 3% of the sample.

V sheds 5 bases and J sheds 0 bases, leaving 11 bases between their ends. The CDR3 measures 15 amino acids from cysteine to phenylalanine. Only CDR3 DNA is held: 45 bases, read in frame from base 1. Systemically healthy Caucasian individuals from Russia, some 36 in total and aged 6 to 90 years, were included as donors. Around 10 milliliters of peripheral blood were collected from each donor into EDTA-treated Vacutainer tubes. PBMCs were isolated by Ficoll-Paque density-gradient centrifugation, with at least 7 million obtained per sample. Trizol reagent was used to extract total RNA from the PBMCs, yielding at least 5.5 micrograms per sample. The percentages of naive CD45RAhigh/CD27high T cells were determined by flow cytometry on a PBMC aliquot from every donor. A further study also used this sample, focusing on T cells of mothers and their children. Reported in the second study: Nine systemically healthy Caucasian individuals served as donors, namely three mothers together with their six children. cDNA synthesis consumed the entire amount of extracted RNA, loaded at around 1.5 ug RNA in each 15 ul reaction. In the second PCR, the M1S primer introduced both the sample barcodes and 2-4 random nucleotides. Over 8.5 million TCR beta CDR3 reads were obtained for each mother, and some 3.1 million reads were obtained for each child. TCR recombination output is similarly shaped by thymic selection in related and unrelated pairs, with a minor effect exerted by inherited differences. Normalized repertoire overlap was always found to be slightly, but never significantly, higher in related mother-child pairs than in unrelated mother-child pairs. No persistent microchimeric T cell clones were found, with a detection sensitivity of approximately 100 clones per million clonotypes. Deep NGS was used in the study to compare the TCR beta repertoires of mothers and children and to look for features that separate related mother-child pairs from unrelated individuals. On average, the children were approximately 11 +/- 4 years old, while the mothers were approximately 40 +/- 4 years old. After adapter ligation with NEBNext reagents, the libraries were sequenced on Illumina HiSeq 2000 with 100+100 nt paired-end reads. To avoid cross-contamination, the mother libraries and the child libraries were prepared a month apart and sequenced in separate runs. For each donor, somewhere between about 450,000 and 2,100,000 distinct TCR beta clonotypes were identified. Naive TCR beta clonotypes were estimated from low-frequency clonotypes matched to each donor's FACS-determined naive share, without sorting.

The chain is encoded by TRBV12-3 or TRBV12-4 joined to TRBJ2-4; 5 matching bases give a weak D call of TRBD2. What was sequenced was blood. The clonotype originates from a boy aged 5 to 17 in good health. The CDR3 here reads CASSGPGTAKNIQYF. In nucleotides, the sequence is TGTGCCAGCAGTGGACCGGGAACAGCCAAAAACATTCAGTACTTC.